This TCR beta chain stems from a study of cytomegalovirus exposure and HLA in healthy donors. The PCR used 60 Vbeta and 13 Jbeta primers. Sequencing used immunoSEQ multiplex PCR; TCRdb keeps in-frame clones, though not all of them. Found here are roughly 190,000 clones, 75% to 90% of them singletons; the top ten hold about 1%. The receptor's source is a boy under 10 years old in good health and CMV-seronegative. Material for sequencing was PBMCs.

The CDR3 spells CASSQVPGQGYYGYTF. Here the CDR3 DNA reads TGTGCCAGCAGCCAAGTCCCGGGACAGGGGTATTATGGCTACACCTTC. The chain is built from TRBV4-2 and TRBJ1-2; 10 nucleotides line up with TRBD1. The length of the CDR3 is 16 residues. V shed 1 base and J 5 bases; nucleotides not matched to a gene: 7. Germline V lookup: CDR1 LGHNA, CDR2 YNFKEQ.